Detailed here is one TCR beta chain. No antigen is known for it. No base-level quality is on record; no much larger clone is a single base apart. The library came from the immunoSEQ multiplex PCR assay. For TCR sequencing, RNA was extracted from every sample and reverse transcribed into cDNA to serve as template. First-strand cDNA was synthesized using SuperScript III with a 2:1 mix of oligo-dT and random hexamers. Amplification bias was assessed with a synthetic immune receptor repertoire, and residual bias was removed computationally. As for the authors' bioinformatics: Raw reads were preprocessed for error removal, and CDR3 was defined according to IMGT conventions as running from the conserved cysteine to phenylalanine. Clonality was computed as 1 minus the Shannon entropy, with the entropy normalized by log2 of the number of productive unique TCRs. Whether each scalp clone was CD4 or CD8 was inferred by checking scalp TCRbeta sequences against the CD4 and CD8 repertoires from sorted blood. In TCRdb, the immuneACCESS table is reduced to in-frame sequences with V and J assigned. These tables do not hold every clone; where another copy was compared, an unresolved V gene accounts for under half, and the others remain unexplained. The D gene and trimming were derived from the DNA, and the V and J assignments and clone size from that table. The sample table lists around 140,000 clones, approximately 86% of them with a count of one. The top ten clonotypes cover around 14% of the sample.

These data belong to a study of CD8+ T cells in alopecia areata listed by TCRdb under 2018. Notes on the research overall: Treated patients were enrolled in an open-label pilot trial of oral tofacitinib, 5 to 10 mg twice daily, for moderate-to-severe alopecia areata. Tofacitinib was administered for 6 to 18 months, and 6 months of follow-up off drug were then conducted to assess delayed response and recurrence. Disease severity in treated patients was measured with the SALT score, which quantifies the percentage of affected scalp surface area. In both human patients and the C3H/HeJ mouse model, the study applied high-throughput TCRbeta sequencing to look at T cell clonal expansion in alopecia areata. In humans, TCRbeta sequencing was performed on scalp tissue and on sorted CD4+ and CD8+ peripheral blood T cells from healthy controls and from patients with patchy or totalis/universalis alopecia areata. Tofacitinib-treated patients had biopsies at baseline and at 4 and 24 weeks of treatment, with a later scalp biopsy in several patients. Scalp clonality was compared across normal scalp (n=4), patchy alopecia areata scalp (n=8), and alopecia totalis/universalis scalp (n=8). RNA was obtained with the PAXgene miRNA kit for fixed scalp, the miRNeasy kit for PBMCs, and the RNeasy kit for mouse skin. Amplification of TCRbeta CDR3 regions was done by immunoSEQ multiplex PCR using 35 Vbeta forward primers and 13 Jbeta reverse primers. General conclusions and limits of the study: Higher clonality and more expanded CD8+ clones were observed in lesional scalp than in normal scalp, particularly in alopecia totalis/universalis, a finding suggestive of antigenic drive. Many expanded lesional clones were found to persist in scalp and blood during tofacitinib treatment, and relapse after treatment cessation may be partly explained by this persistence. Compared with mice, TCR sequences shared between patients were less clear, possibly partly because of HLA diversity across the patient population. Because the treated cohort was small and had only one nonresponder, larger studies are needed to examine links between baseline CD8+ expansion and response. Unlike mouse skin, where gammadelta T cells dominate, normal human skin contains resident alphabeta T cells that get sequenced too, which complicates analysis of the scalp TCR repertoire. Scalp clonality and the number of expanded CD8+ clones among the top 100 scalp clones were significantly decreased by tofacitinib.

The time point label for this specimen denotes: approximately 4 weeks on oral tofacitinib. Read against the paper, the sample's treatment or condition label means: oral pan-JAK inhibitor, 5-10 mg twice daily. From alopecia areata patients, peripheral blood was collected along with lesional scalp punch biopsies. PBMCs were isolated by density centrifugation and stained for CD3, CD4 and CD8, after which CD4+ and CD8+ T cells were sorted on a FACSAria. From the cysteine through the phenylalanine, the CDR3 covers 16 amino acids. Just the 48-base CDR3 DNA is kept, in frame starting at base 1. CDR1 and CDR2 are drawn from the germline V gene: MNHEY, SVGAGI. V ends up 2 bases short and J 5 bases short, with an unmatched junction base count of 8.

This material consisted of CD8+ T cells sorted from blood, taken at week 4, from a patient treated with tofacitinib. This chain joins TRBV6-5 to TRBJ2-5; a stretch of 10 junction bases matches TRBD1. The sequence was collected from a human donor with alopecia areata. The CDR3 region: CASSYRDRGLGETQYF. In nucleotides, the sequence is TGTGCCAGCAGTTACAGGGACAGGGGATTAGGGGAGACCCAGTACTTC.